The next 20 T cell receptor beta chains were all read from a single sample in a study of shared clonotypes between healthy human individuals. CD45RO negativity and positive selection for CCR7 defined naive CD8 cells, a population that excluded terminally differentiated effector memory CD45RA+ cells. The assay was immunoSEQ multiplex PCR, and TCRdb's table has in-frame clones only and misses some. The repertoire holds around 2,100,000 clones, with about 95% as singletons. Sequenced material: naive CD8+ T cells sorted from blood. The origin of the receptors is a man younger than 30 in good health.

V and J are TRBV5-6 and TRBJ2-3, with D unresolved. Trimming shortened V by 2 bases and J by 0 bases, and 7 bases separated the two germline ends. There are 14 residues in the CDR3. Germline V gene data show CDR1 as SGHDT and CDR2 as YYEEEE. The CDR3 coding sequence is TGTGCCAGCAGCTTCGCCGCCAGCACAGATACGCAGTATTTT. It is translated as CASSFAASTDTQYF.

V usage is TRBV27 and J usage is TRBJ2-7; TRBD1 agrees at 10 bases. The germline V gene has CDR1 MNHEY and CDR2 SMNVEV (reference sequence). This CDR3 is built from 14 residues. Unmatched junction bases numbered 7, after V lost 7 bases and J lost 4 bases. CDR3 sequence reads: CASNPTGGLYEQYF. CDR3 in DNA: TGTGCCAGCAATCCGACAGGGGGCTTGTACGAGCAGTACTTC.

The rearrangement uses TRBV2 and TRBJ2-3; a possible D gene is TRBD1 (6 bases). V was trimmed by 4 bases and J by 2 bases, leaving 16 bases between them. The CDR3 sequence is 16 residues long. Germline-derived CDR1 and CDR2 are SNHLY and FYNNEI. The CDR3 is CASSGMDRTFTDTQYF. In nucleotides, the CDR3 is TGTGCCAGCAGTGGAATGGACAGAACGTTCACAGATACGCAGTATTTT. Full variable domain (remainder filled in from reference TRBV2 and TRBJ2-3): EPEVTQTPSHQVTQMGQEVILRCVPISNHLYFYWYRQILGQKVEFLVSFYNNEISEKSEIFDDQFSVERPDGSNFTLKIRSTKLEDSAMYFCASSGMDRTFTDTQYFGPGTRLTVL.

The J gene is TRBJ1-1, the V gene TRBV28; no firm D call. Germline V gene sequence: CDR1 MDHEN, CDR2 SYDVKM. With 3 bases removed from V and 1 base from J, the gap between germline ends came to 6 bases. The CDR3 spans 13 residues. The CDR3 sequence is CASSLVTNTEAFF. The CDR3 DNA is TGTGCCAGCAGTTTGGTAACGAACACTGAAGCTTTCTTT.

With regard to this clone: This sample also contains other DNA sequences that code for the same CDR3. The J gene is TRBJ1-1, the V gene TRBV7-9; 9 bases match TRBD1. The CDR3 has 15 residues. The germline gives CDR1 SEHNR, CDR2 FQNEAQ (reference sequence). After removal of 4 bases from V and 0 bases from J, the junction contained 3 bases not matched to a gene. This CDR3 reads CASSSGQGLNTEAFF. The CDR3 DNA follows: TGTGCCAGCAGCTCGGGACAGGGATTGAACACTGAAGCTTTCTTT.

The gene calls are TRBV4-3 and TRBJ1-6; no clear D gene. The CDR3 covers 16 residues. Germline-derived CDR1 and CDR2 are LGHNA and YSLEER. V lost 1 base, J lost 0 bases, and 7 bases lay in between. The DNA for the CDR3 is TGCGCCAGCAGCCAAGGGGTAGGCTCCTATAATTCACCCCTCCACTTT. Translation: CASSQGVGSYNSPLHF.

The chain joins TRBV7-9 to TRBJ2-1, with 7 bases that match TRBD2. The germline gives CDR1 SEHNR, CDR2 FQNEAQ (reference sequence). The CDR3 runs to 14 residues. V lost 5 bases to trimming and J lost 10 bases; unmatched junction nucleotides: 11. This CDR3 is CASSPLNEGGEQFF. The CDR3 coding sequence is TGTGCCAGCAGCCCCCTAAATGAGGGAGGGGAGCAGTTCTTC.

Concerning this clone: In the same sample, other DNA sequences code for this CDR3. Here the CDR3 reads CASSYGQNYGYTF. The CDR3, as DNA: TGTGCCAGCAGTTACGGACAGAACTATGGCTACACCTTC. The genes are TRBV6-5 and TRBJ1-2, with D perhaps matching TRBD1 (6 bases). Germline V gives CDR1 MNHEY, CDR2 SVGAGI. The CDR3 covers 13 residues. The V end was cut by 2 bases, the J end by 2 bases, with 6 bases between.

This clone was counted once. This rearrangement joins TRBV29-1 to TRBJ1-3, with a weak D call TRBD1 (5 bases). Trimming stripped 0 bases from V and 8 bases from J, with 14 bases between. CDR3 length: 14 residues. Germline V gene data show CDR1 as SQVTM and CDR2 as ANQGSEA. CDR3 bases: TGCAGCGTTGAAGATCAGGGCCCCAAGTACACCATATATTTT. This gives the protein CSVEDQGPKYTIYF.

V usage is TRBV7-6 and J usage is TRBJ2-5, with D possibly matching TRBD1 (6 bases). The V end lost 1 base, the J end lost 5 bases, and 14 bases lay between the germline ends. This CDR3 comprises 15 residues. Germline V gene lookup returns CDR1 SGHVS and CDR2 FNYEAQ. As DNA, the CDR3 is TGTGCCAGCAGCTTAGTCCCAGGGGTGAAGGAGACCCAGTACTTC. Protein product: CASSLVPGVKETQYF. Based on the CDR3 plus reference TRBV7-6 and TRBJ2-5, the full variable domain is GAGVSQSPRYKVTKRGQDVALRCDPISGHVSLYWYRQALGQGPEFLTYFNYEAQQDKSGLPNDRFSAERPEGSISTLTIQRTEQRDSAMYRCASSLVPGVKETQYFGPGTRLLVL.

This sequence joins TRBV18 and TRBJ2-4; D is unresolved. CDR1 and CDR2 (germline): KGHSH, LQKENI. The CDR3 is 18 residues long. The germline V and J ends were trimmed by 3 bases and 0 bases, with 18 bases remaining between them. CDR3 nucleotide sequence: TGTGCCAGCTCACCGGGTAGACCGAACGATATAGCCAAAAACATTCAGTACTTC. Protein product: CASSPGRPNDIAKNIQYF.

The rearrangement joins TRBV4-2 to TRBJ2-7, with 7 bases that match TRBD1. The trim removed 0 bases at V and 0 bases at J, leaving 11 bases unmatched. Germline V CDR1 and CDR2: LGHNA, YNFKEQ. The CDR3 is 18 amino acids. The CDR3 is CASSQDLGGSSLSYEQYF. For the CDR3, the DNA is TGTGCCAGCAGCCAAGATCTAGGGGGCTCTAGTCTCTCCTACGAGCAGTACTTC.

As regards this clone: The same CDR3 arises from other DNA sequences in this sample as well. The rearrangement uses TRBV11-2 and TRBJ2-7; TRBD1 or TRBD2 may be the D gene (6 bases each). Trimming left V 1 base short and J 4 bases short, with 11 bases between. Germline V lookup: CDR1 SGHAT, CDR2 FQNNGV. This CDR3 comprises 14 residues. The CDR3 bases are TGTGCCAGCAGCTTAGGAGGAGGGGGATACGAGCAGTACTTC. Translation gives CASSLGGGGYEQYF.

The chain joins TRBV13 to TRBJ2-1, with D perhaps TRBD1 or TRBD2 (6 bases each). The CDR3 consists of 12 residues. Germline lookup yields CDR1 PRHDT and CDR2 FYEKMQ (reference sequence). Trimming left V 6 bases short and J 7 bases short, with 10 bases between. CDR3 in DNA: TGTGCCAGCAGTGAAGGGGGGAATGAGCAGTTCTTC. It codes for CASSEGGNEQFF.

This rearrangement joins TRBV10-3 to TRBJ1-1; no firm D call. The CDR3 totals 13 residues. Between the trimmed V and J ends, which lost 7 bases and 0 bases, there was a span of 9 bases. Germline loops: CDR1 ENHRY, CDR2 SYGVKD. CDR3 protein: CAINPGLNTEAFF. CDR3 coding DNA: TGTGCCATCAATCCAGGACTGAACACTGAAGCTTTCTTT.

Details on this clone: This specimen includes other DNA sequences encoding the same CDR3. J is TRBJ2-7 and V is TRBV7-9; the D is unclear. Germline CDR1 and CDR2: SEHNR and FQNEAQ (reference sequence). This CDR3 spans 12 amino acids. The germline V and J ends were trimmed by 5 bases and 2 bases, with 7 bases remaining between them. CDR3 nucleotides: TGTGCCAGCAGCCTTGGGACCTACGAGCAGTACTTC. The encoded protein is CASSLGTYEQYF.

The CDR3 DNA sequence: TGTGCCAGCAGCTTCCTAGCGGGAGGGCCGTATGAGCAGTTCTTC. Encoded protein: CASSFLAGGPYEQFF. The chain is built from TRBV5-8 and TRBJ2-1; 12 bases agree with TRBD2. The J segment lost 8 bases and the V segment lost 2 bases, leaving 5 bases of the junction unmatched. Germline V gives CDR1 SGHTS, CDR2 YDEGEE. This CDR3 is built from 15 residues.

This chain's CDR3 is CASSPGQGRRLDTEAFF. Here the CDR3 DNA reads TGCGCCAGCAGCCCCGGACAAGGGAGGAGGTTGGACACTGAAGCTTTCTTT. The V and J genes are TRBV5-1 and TRBJ1-1; possible D gene TRBD1, 5 bases. V lost 4 bases and J lost 3, with 22 bases in between. Germline loops: CDR1 SGHRS, CDR2 YFSETQ. The CDR3 sequence is 17 residues long.

There are a few counts of this clone. The chain links TRBV13 to TRBJ2-7; the match to TRBD1 covers 7 bases. V trimming: 5 bases; J trimming: 0 bases; junction bases outside the gene matches: 4. The CDR3 covers 14 residues. Looked up from germline, CDR1 is PRHDT and CDR2 is FYEKMQ (reference sequence). The DNA for the CDR3 is TGTGCCAGCAGCGTCCGGGACAGCTCCTACGAGCAGTACTTC. It encodes CASSVRDSSYEQYF.

The chain uses TRBV27 and TRBJ1-4; D is unresolved. V dropped 2 bases and J dropped 3 bases, with 4 bases sitting between them. CDR1 and CDR2 (germline): MNHEY, SMNVEV (reference sequence). This CDR3 spans 13 amino acids. The CDR3 loop reads CASSLGANEKLFF. CDR3 nucleotide sequence: TGTGCCAGCAGTTTAGGAGCTAATGAAAAACTGTTTTTT.